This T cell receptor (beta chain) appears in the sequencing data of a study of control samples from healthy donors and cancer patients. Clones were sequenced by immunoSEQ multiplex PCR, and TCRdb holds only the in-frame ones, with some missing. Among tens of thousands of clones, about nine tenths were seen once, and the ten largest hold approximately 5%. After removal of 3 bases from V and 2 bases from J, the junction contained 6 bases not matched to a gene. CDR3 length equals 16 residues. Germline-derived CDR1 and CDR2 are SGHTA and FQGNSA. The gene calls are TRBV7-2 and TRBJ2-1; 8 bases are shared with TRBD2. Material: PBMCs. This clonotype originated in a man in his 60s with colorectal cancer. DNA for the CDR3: TGTGCCAGCAGCTTGGGTTGGCGGGGGGCCTACAATGAGCAGTTCTTC. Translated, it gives CASSLGWRGAYNEQFF.